A selection of T cell receptor beta chains follows, all from one sample in a study of blood T cell repertoires in COVID-19. TCRdb's table, derived via immunoSEQ multiplex PCR, lists solely in-frame clones and lacks some. The sample records roughly 68,000 clones, around 90% being singletons. The material sequenced was peripheral blood. The receptors here all came from a man aged 45-65 years with COVID-19, enrolled during active disease. Both conserved end residues are part of each CDR3. The D gene is left open where the match is weak. Not every row has a clone size; where given, it reads once, few, many or a size class.

CDR3 protein: CASSQEQVQQETQYF
CDR3 DNA: TGCGCCAGCAGCCAAGAACAGGTTCAGCAAGAGACCCAGTACTTC
clone size: .
V gene: TRBV4-1
J gene: TRBJ2-5
D gene: .

CDR3 protein: CASSIQELGQLLNQPQHF
CDR3 DNA: TGTGCCAGTAGTATACAAGAGTTGGGACAACTACTCAATCAGCCCCAGCATTTT
clone size: .
V gene: TRBV19
J gene: TRBJ1-5
D gene: .

CDR3 protein: CASSSTGSNNSPLHF
CDR3 DNA: TGTGCCAGCAGCTCCACAGGATCCAATAATTCACCCCTCCACTTT
clone size: .
V gene: TRBV13
J gene: TRBJ1-6
D gene: .

CDR3 protein: CASTVGTNTGELFF
CDR3 DNA: TGTGCCAGCACCGTGGGGACTAACACCGGGGAGCTGTTTTTT
clone size: .
V gene: TRBV6-6
J gene: TRBJ2-2
D gene: .

CDR3 protein: CASRDRAGETGELFF
CDR3 DNA: TGTGCCAGCAGGGATAGAGCGGGAGAGACCGGGGAGCTGTTTTTT
clone size: .
V gene: TRBV2
J gene: TRBJ2-2
D gene: TRBD2

CDR3 protein: CASSPRDYHNEQFF
CDR3 DNA: TGCGCCAGCAGCCCACGGGACTATCACAATGAGCAGTTCTTC
clone size: .
V gene: TRBV5-1
J gene: TRBJ2-1
D gene: TRBD2

CDR3 protein: CASAGTPYNEQFF
CDR3 DNA: TGTGCCAGTGCCGGGACACCATACAATGAGCAGTTCTTC
clone size: .
V gene: TRBV28
J gene: TRBJ2-1
D gene: .

CDR3 protein: CASSAPEGGQFF
CDR3 DNA: TGTGCCAGCAGTGCCCCCGAGGGTGGGCAGTTCTTC
clone size: .
V gene: TRBV6-4
J gene: TRBJ2-1
D gene: .

CDR3 protein: CASSTLGQGADEQYF
CDR3 DNA: TGTGCCAGCAGCACCCTGGGACAGGGGGCTGACGAGCAGTACTTC
clone size: .
V gene: TRBV27
J gene: TRBJ2-7
D gene: TRBD1

CDR3 protein: CASSLDRGSNEKLFF
CDR3 DNA: TGTGCCAGCAGCCTCGACAGGGGAAGTAATGAAAAACTGTTTTTT
clone size: .
V gene: TRBV7-2
J gene: TRBJ1-4
D gene: TRBD1

CDR3 protein: CASSIVRGVGNEQFF
CDR3 DNA: TGTGCCAGTAGTATAGTTCGCGGGGTTGGGAATGAGCAGTTCTTC
clone size: .
V gene: TRBV19
J gene: TRBJ2-1
D gene: .

CDR3 protein: CALIFRDRVYEQYF
CDR3 DNA: TGTGCCTTGATTTTCCGGGACAGGGTCTACGAGCAGTACTTC
clone size: .
V gene: TRBV30
J gene: TRBJ2-7
D gene: TRBD1

CDR3 protein: CASSQVQNTEAFF
CDR3 DNA: TGTGCCAGCAGCCAGGTACAGAACACTGAAGCTTTCTTT
clone size: .
V gene: TRBV3-1/TRBV3-2
J gene: TRBJ1-1
D gene: .

CDR3 protein: CASSQVNRDSYEQYF
CDR3 DNA: TGCGCCAGCAGCCAAGTAAACAGGGACTCCTACGAGCAGTACTTC
clone size: .
V gene: TRBV4-1
J gene: TRBJ2-7
D gene: .

CDR3 protein: CASSKQGTWEQYF
CDR3 DNA: TGTGCCAGCTCGAAACAGGGGACGTGGGAGCAGTACTTC
clone size: .
V gene: TRBV18
J gene: TRBJ2-7
D gene: TRBD1

CDR3 protein: CASSSSGEGRTDTQYF
CDR3 DNA: TGTGCCAGCAGCTCCTCTGGGGAGGGCCGCACAGATACGCAGTATTTT
clone size: .
V gene: TRBV11-2
J gene: TRBJ2-3
D gene: TRBD2

CDR3 protein: CASSFSGTPRGYTF
CDR3 DNA: TGCGCCAGCAGCTTTTCCGGGACACCCAGGGGCTACACCTTC
clone size: .
V gene: TRBV5-1
J gene: TRBJ1-2
D gene: .

CDR3 protein: CASSSGTSGRQFF
CDR3 DNA: TGTGCCAGTAGCTCCGGGACTAGCGGGAGACAGTTCTTC
clone size: once
V gene: TRBV19
J gene: TRBJ2-1
D gene: TRBD2

CDR3 protein: CASSLDSGEAFF
CDR3 DNA: TGTGCCAGCAGCTTAGATTCCGGGGAAGCTTTCTTT
clone size: .
V gene: TRBV11-3
J gene: TRBJ1-1
D gene: .

CDR3 protein: CATSDLDYYNTGELFF
CDR3 DNA: TGTGCCACCAGTGACCTCGACTACTACAACACCGGGGAGCTGTTTTTT
clone size: .
V gene: TRBV24-1
J gene: TRBJ2-2
D gene: .

CDR3 protein: CASSQDYYEQYF
CDR3 DNA: TGCGCCAGCAGCCAAGATTATTACGAGCAGTACTTC
clone size: .
V gene: TRBV4-1
J gene: TRBJ2-7
D gene: .

CDR3 protein: CASSVSAFTDTQYF
CDR3 DNA: TGTGCCAGTAGTGTCAGCGCCTTCACAGATACGCAGTATTTT
clone size: once
V gene: TRBV19
J gene: TRBJ2-3
D gene: .

CDR3 protein: CASSLQGVGEQFF
CDR3 DNA: TGTGCCAGCAGCCTCCAGGGGGTCGGGGAGCAGTTCTTC
clone size: .
V gene: TRBV7-3
J gene: TRBJ2-1
D gene: TRBD1

CDR3 protein: CASGQDRAGQETQYF
CDR3 DNA: TGTGCCAGCGGACAGGACAGGGCGGGCCAAGAGACCCAGTACTTC
clone size: .
V gene: TRBV2
J gene: TRBJ2-5
D gene: TRBD1

CDR3 protein: CASSSGQGVFYEQYF
CDR3 DNA: TGTGCCAGCAGCTCCGGACAGGGGGTATTTTACGAGCAGTACTTC
clone size: .
V gene: TRBV11-2
J gene: TRBJ2-7
D gene: TRBD1

CDR3 protein: CASSFGQDTDTQYF
CDR3 DNA: TGCGCCAGCAGCTTCGGACAGGACACAGATACGCAGTATTTT
clone size: .
V gene: TRBV5-1
J gene: TRBJ2-3
D gene: TRBD1

CDR3 protein: CASSIRTSVTYEQYF
CDR3 DNA: TGTGCCAGTAGTATTCGGACTAGCGTTACCTACGAGCAGTACTTC
clone size: .
V gene: TRBV19
J gene: TRBJ2-7
D gene: TRBD2

CDR3 protein: CASRLQGIDYGYTF
CDR3 DNA: TGTGCCAGTAGATTACAGGGGATCGACTATGGCTACACCTTC
clone size: once
V gene: TRBV19
J gene: TRBJ1-2
D gene: TRBD1

CDR3 protein: CASSQEWGEKAFF
CDR3 DNA: TGTGCCAGCAGCCAAGAATGGGGAGAAAAAGCTTTCTTT
clone size: .
V gene: TRBV4-2
J gene: TRBJ1-1
D gene: .

CDR3 protein: CASSLTGTGGGQYF
CDR3 DNA: TGTGCCAGCAGCTTAACCGGGACAGGGGGCGGGCAGTACTTC
clone size: .
V gene: TRBV13
J gene: TRBJ2-7
D gene: TRBD1

CDR3 protein: CAWSPGLEETQYF
CDR3 DNA: TGTGCCTGGAGTCCGGGACTAGAAGAGACCCAGTACTTC
clone size: .
V gene: TRBV30
J gene: TRBJ2-5
D gene: TRBD2

CDR3 protein: CATSSGTGREAFF
CDR3 DNA: TGTGCCACCAGCAGTGGGACGGGGAGGGAAGCTTTCTTT
clone size: .
V gene: TRBV15
J gene: TRBJ1-1
D gene: .

CDR3 protein: CASSELADTGELFF
CDR3 DNA: TGTGCCAGCAGTGAACTAGCGGACACCGGGGAGCTGTTTTTT
clone size: few
V gene: TRBV6-1
J gene: TRBJ2-2
D gene: TRBD2

CDR3 protein: CASSVVALGRDTQYF
CDR3 DNA: TGTGCCAGCAGCGTAGTTGCTCTAGGCCGAGATACGCAGTATTTT
clone size: .
V gene: TRBV9
J gene: TRBJ2-3
D gene: .

CDR3 protein: CASSPGSSYNSPLHF
CDR3 DNA: TGTGCCAGCAGCCCTGGCAGCTCCTATAATTCACCCCTCCACTTT
clone size: .
V gene: TRBV7-2
J gene: TRBJ1-6
D gene: .

CDR3 protein: CASSKGGPSGAQPQHF
CDR3 DNA: TGTGCCAGCAGCAAGGGGGGGCCTTCAGGGGCCCAGCCCCAGCATTTT
clone size: .
V gene: TRBV5-6
J gene: TRBJ1-5
D gene: .

CDR3 protein: CASSQDTASYEQYF
CDR3 DNA: TGTGCCAGCAGCCAGGACACCGCATCCTACGAGCAGTACTTC
clone size: .
V gene: TRBV7-2
J gene: TRBJ2-7
D gene: .

CDR3 protein: CASSQRGTGELFF
CDR3 DNA: TGCGCCAGCAGCCAAAGGGGCACCGGGGAGCTGTTTTTT
clone size: .
V gene: TRBV4-1
J gene: TRBJ2-2
D gene: .

CDR3 protein: CASSQTRESHKTGRLAINADTQYF
CDR3 DNA: TGCGCCAGCAGTCAAACTAGGGAATCACATAAGACCGGCCGGCTAGCGATAAACGCAGATACGCAGTATTTT
clone size: .
V gene: TRBV23-1
J gene: TRBJ2-3
D gene: .

CDR3 protein: CASSLRLAGETQYF
CDR3 DNA: TGTGCCAGCAGTTTAAGGCTAGCGGGGGAGACCCAGTACTTC
clone size: .
V gene: TRBV27
J gene: TRBJ2-5
D gene: TRBD2

CDR3 protein: CASSYEWGRDGYTF
CDR3 DNA: TGTGCCAGCAGTTACGAGTGGGGGCGGGATGGCTACACCTTC
clone size: .
V gene: TRBV6-6
J gene: TRBJ1-2
D gene: .

CDR3 protein: CAISATGRDTEAFF
CDR3 DNA: TGTGCCATCAGTGCCACAGGGCGAGACACTGAAGCTTTCTTT
clone size: .
V gene: TRBV10-3
J gene: TRBJ1-1
D gene: .